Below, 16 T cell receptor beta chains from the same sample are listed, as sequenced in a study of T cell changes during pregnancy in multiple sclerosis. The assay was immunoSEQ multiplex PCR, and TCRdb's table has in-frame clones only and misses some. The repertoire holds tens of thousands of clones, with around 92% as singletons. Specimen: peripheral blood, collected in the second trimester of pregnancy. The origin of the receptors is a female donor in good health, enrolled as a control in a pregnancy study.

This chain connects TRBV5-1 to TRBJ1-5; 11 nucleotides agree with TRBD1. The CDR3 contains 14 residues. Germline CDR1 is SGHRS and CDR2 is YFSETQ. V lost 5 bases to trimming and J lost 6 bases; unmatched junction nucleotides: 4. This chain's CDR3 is CASREGTGGQPQHF. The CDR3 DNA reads TGCGCCAGCAGAGAGGGGACAGGGGGTCAGCCCCAGCATTTT.

The CDR3 nucleotides are TGTGCCAGCTCACCGAGTACTAGGGAGCAGTACTTC. Amino acid sequence: CASSPSTREQYF. The V gene is TRBV18, the J gene TRBJ2-7; the D gene is possibly TRBD2 (5 bases). CDR1 is KGHSH, CDR2 LQKENI, per germline. The CDR3 sequence is 12 residues long. V was clipped by 3 bases and J by 7 bases, with 10 bases between them.

CDR3 nucleotides: TGCGCCAGCAGCCAAGCCAGCGGGAGTGGAAATGAGCAGTTCTTC. Protein product: CASSQASGSGNEQFF. J is TRBJ2-1 and V is TRBV4-1, with 8 positions matching TRBD2. The CDR3 is 15 amino acids. From germline, CDR1 is MGHRA and CDR2 YSYEKL. V shed 1 base and J 7 bases; nucleotides not matched to a gene: 6.

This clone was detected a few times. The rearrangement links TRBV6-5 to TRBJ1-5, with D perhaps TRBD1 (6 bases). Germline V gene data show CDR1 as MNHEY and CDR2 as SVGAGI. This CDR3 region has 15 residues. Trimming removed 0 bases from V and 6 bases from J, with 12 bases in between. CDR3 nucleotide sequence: TGTGCCAGCAGTTACTCGTCAGGGGCTGGTCAGCCCCAGCATTTT. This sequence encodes CASSYSSGAGQPQHF.

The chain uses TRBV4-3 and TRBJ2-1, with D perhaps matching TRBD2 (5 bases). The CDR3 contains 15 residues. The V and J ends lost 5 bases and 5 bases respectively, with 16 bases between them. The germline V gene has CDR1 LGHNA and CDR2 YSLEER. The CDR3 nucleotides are TGCGCCAGCAGCGAAGGAGGACTTAGGAACAATGAGCAGTTCTTC. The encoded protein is CASSEGGLRNNEQFF.

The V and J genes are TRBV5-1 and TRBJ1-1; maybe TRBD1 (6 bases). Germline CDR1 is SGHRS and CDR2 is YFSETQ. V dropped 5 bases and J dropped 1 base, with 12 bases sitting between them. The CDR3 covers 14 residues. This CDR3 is CASRPVGGNTEAFF. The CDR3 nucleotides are TGCGCCAGCAGACCCGTAGGGGGGAACACTGAAGCTTTCTTT.

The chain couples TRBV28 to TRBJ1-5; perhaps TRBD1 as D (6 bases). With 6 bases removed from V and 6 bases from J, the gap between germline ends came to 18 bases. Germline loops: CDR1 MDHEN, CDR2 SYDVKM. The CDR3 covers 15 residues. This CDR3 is CASRSGQRAGQPQHF. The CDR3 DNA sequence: TGTGCCAGCAGGTCTGGACAGAGGGCGGGTCAGCCCCAGCATTTT.

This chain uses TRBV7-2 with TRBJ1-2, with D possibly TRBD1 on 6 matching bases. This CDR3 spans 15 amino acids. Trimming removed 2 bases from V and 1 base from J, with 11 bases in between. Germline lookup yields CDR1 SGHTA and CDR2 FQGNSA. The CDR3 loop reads CASSLQNRDNYGYTF. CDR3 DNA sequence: TGTGCCAGCAGCTTACAAAACAGGGATAACTATGGCTACACCTTC. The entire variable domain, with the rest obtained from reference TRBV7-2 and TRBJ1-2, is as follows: GAGVSQSPSNKVTEKGKDVELRCDPISGHTALYWYRQSLGQGLEFLIYFQGNSAPDKSGLPSDRFSAERTGGSVSTLTIQRTQQEDSAVYLCASSLQNRDNYGYTFGSGTRLTVV.

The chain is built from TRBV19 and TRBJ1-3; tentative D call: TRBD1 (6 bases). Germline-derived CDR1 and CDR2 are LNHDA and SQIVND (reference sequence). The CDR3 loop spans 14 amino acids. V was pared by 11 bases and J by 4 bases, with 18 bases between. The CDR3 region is CAGSHRAFGNTIYF. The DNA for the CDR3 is TGTGCCGGAAGCCACAGGGCTTTCGGAAACACCATATATTTT.

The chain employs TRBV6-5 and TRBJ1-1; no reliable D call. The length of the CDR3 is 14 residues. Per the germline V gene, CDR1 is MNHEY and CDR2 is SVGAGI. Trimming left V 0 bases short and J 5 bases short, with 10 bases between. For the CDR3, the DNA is TGTGCCAGCAGTTACTCAAATGAGGGTACTGAAGCTTTCTTT. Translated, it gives CASSYSNEGTEAFF.

CDR3 sequence (DNA): TGTGCCAGCAGTTCCGGGTGGGACAGTCCCAATCAGCCCCAGCATTTT. This gives the protein CASSSGWDSPNQPQHF. The V and J genes are TRBV6-5 and TRBJ1-5; 7 bases are a match to TRBD1. V shed 4 bases, J shed 3 bases, and the junction held 9 bases outside the gene matches. The V gene's germline CDR1 is MNHEY and CDR2 SVGAGI. There are 16 residues in the CDR3.

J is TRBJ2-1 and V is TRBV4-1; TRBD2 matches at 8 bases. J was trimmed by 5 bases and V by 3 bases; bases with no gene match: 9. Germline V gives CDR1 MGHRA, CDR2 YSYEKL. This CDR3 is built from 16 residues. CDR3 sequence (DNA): TGCGCCAGCAGCCAGCCTACTAGCGGCCAGAACAATGAGCAGTTCTTC. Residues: CASSQPTSGQNNEQFF.

The CDR3 nucleotides read TGTGCCAGCAGCTTAGGGGGAGGCACTGAAGCTTTCTTT. Protein sequence: CASSLGGGTEAFF. The chain links TRBV7-2 to TRBJ1-1; D gene ambiguous. V was shortened by 1 base and J by 4 bases, with 7 bases between the two germline ends. This CDR3 is built from 13 residues. Germline V gene data show CDR1 as SGHTA and CDR2 as FQGNSA.

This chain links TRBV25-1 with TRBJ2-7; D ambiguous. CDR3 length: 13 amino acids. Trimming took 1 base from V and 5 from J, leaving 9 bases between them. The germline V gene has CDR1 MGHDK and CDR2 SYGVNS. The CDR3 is CASSESETNEQYF. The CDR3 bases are TGTGCCAGCAGTGAATCTGAGACAAACGAGCAGTACTTC.

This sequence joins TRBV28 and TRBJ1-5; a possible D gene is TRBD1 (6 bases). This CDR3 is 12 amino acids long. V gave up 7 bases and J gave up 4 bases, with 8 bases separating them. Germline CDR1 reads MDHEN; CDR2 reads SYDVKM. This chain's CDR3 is CASITGNQPQHF. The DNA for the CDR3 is TGTGCCAGCATAACAGGGAATCAGCCCCAGCATTTT. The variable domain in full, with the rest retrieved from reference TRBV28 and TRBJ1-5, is DVKVTQSSRYLVKRTGEKVFLECVQDMDHENMFWYRQDPGLGLRLIYFSYDVKMKEKGDIPEGYSVSREKKERFSLILESASTNQTSMYLCASITGNQPQHFGDGTRLSIL.

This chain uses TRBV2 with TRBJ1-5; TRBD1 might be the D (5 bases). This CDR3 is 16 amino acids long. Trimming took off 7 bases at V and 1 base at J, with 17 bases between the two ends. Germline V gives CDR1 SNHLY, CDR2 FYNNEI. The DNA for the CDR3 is TGTGCCAGCACCTCGGTCGGGGGTGGGAGCAATCAGCCCCAGCATTTT. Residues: CASTSVGGGSNQPQHF.